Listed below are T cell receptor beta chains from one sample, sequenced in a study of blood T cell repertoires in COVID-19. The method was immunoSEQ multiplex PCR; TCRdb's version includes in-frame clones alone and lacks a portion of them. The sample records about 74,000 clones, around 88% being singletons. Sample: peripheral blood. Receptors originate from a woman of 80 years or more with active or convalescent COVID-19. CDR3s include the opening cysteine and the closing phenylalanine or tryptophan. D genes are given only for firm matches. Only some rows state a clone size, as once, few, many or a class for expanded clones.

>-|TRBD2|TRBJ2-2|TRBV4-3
TGCGCCAGCAGCCAAGATGCCGGGAGGTTTGTCACCGGGGAGCTGTTTTTT
CASSQDAGRFVTGELFF
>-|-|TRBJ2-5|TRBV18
TGTGCCAGCTCACCATCGTCGTCGTACCAAGAGACCCAGTACTTC
CASSPSSSYQETQYF
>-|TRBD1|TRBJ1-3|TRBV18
TGTGCCAGCTCACCAATCGGGACAGGGGCTGGAAACACCATATATTTT
CASSPIGTGAGNTIYF
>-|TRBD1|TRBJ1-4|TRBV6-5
TGTGCCAGCAGCCAAACAGGGGGAACTAATGAAAAACTGTTTTTT
CASSQTGGTNEKLFF
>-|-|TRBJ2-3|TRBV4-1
TGCGCCAGCAGCCAAGACACAAGAGATACGCAGTATTTT
CASSQDTRDTQYF
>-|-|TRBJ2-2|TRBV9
TGTGCCAGCAGCGTAGATCCCACGGGTACCGGGGAGCTGTTTTTT
CASSVDPTGTGELFF
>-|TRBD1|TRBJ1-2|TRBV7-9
TGTGCCAGCAGCCCCGGGACAGGGGTACCTAACTATGGCTACACCTTC
CASSPGTGVPNYGYTF
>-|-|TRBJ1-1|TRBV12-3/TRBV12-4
TGTGCCAGCAGTTTGGGCGGGATCTCTGAAGCTTTCTTT
CASSLGGISEAFF
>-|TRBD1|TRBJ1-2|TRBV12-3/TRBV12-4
TGTGCCAGCAGTTCGACAGGGAACTATGGCTACACCTTC
CASSSTGNYGYTF
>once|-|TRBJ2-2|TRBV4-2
TGTGCCAGCAGCCCCCTAGCCGCGAACACCGGGGAGCTGTTTTTT
CASSPLAANTGELFF
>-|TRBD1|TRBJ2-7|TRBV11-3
TGTGCCAGCTCTTGGGGGACAGGGGGTTCCTACGAGCAGTACTTC
CASSWGTGGSYEQYF
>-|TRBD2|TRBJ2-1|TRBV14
TGTGCCAGCAGCCAAGTGGGGAGGACTAGCGGGGGGGCCCTAAAGAAAAATGAGCAGTTCTTC
CASSQVGRTSGGALKKNEQFF
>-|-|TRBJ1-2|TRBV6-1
TGTGCCAGCAGTGAATCAGGGCCCTATGGCTACACCTTC
CASSESGPYGYTF
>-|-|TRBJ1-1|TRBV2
TGTGCCAGCAGTATGGGGAGAAACACTGAAGCTTTCTTT
CASSMGRNTEAFF
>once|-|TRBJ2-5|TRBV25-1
TGTGCCAGCAACAAATGGGGGGGGCTAGAGACCCAGTACTTC
CASNKWGGLETQYF
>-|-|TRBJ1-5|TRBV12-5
TGTGCTAGTGGTTTGGCACGGGGGGGAATTGAGGGTCAGCCCCAGCATTTT
CASGLARGGIEGQPQHF
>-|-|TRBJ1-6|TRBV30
TGTGCCTGGAGCGTCCAGGGGACCCAGAATTCACCCCTCCACTTT
CAWSVQGTQNSPLHF
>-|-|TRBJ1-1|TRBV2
TGTGCCAGCAGGTTTGACTTGAACACTGAAGCTTTCTTT
CASRFDLNTEAFF
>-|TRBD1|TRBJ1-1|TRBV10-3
TGTGCCATCACCCCCGGGACAGGGGGCGGGAACACTGAAGCTTTCTTT
CAITPGTGGGNTEAFF
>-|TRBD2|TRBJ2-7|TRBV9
TGTGCCAGCAGCCCAGGGAGGACTAGCTACTACGAGCAGTACTTC
CASSPGRTSYYEQYF
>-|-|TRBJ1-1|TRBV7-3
TGTGCCAGCAGCTCCGGGACAGAAGCTTTCTTT
CASSSGTEAFF
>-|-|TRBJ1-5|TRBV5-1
TGCGCCAGCAGCTTGGGAGGTATCGATCAGCCCCAGCATTTT
CASSLGGIDQPQHF
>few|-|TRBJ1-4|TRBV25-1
TGTGCCAGCAGTGAGGCAGGGGTTGAAAAACTGTTTTTT
CASSEAGVEKLFF
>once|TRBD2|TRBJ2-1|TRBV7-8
TGTGCCAGCAGCCTCAATGGAGCGGGAGCCTACAATGAGCAGTTCTTC
CASSLNGAGAYNEQFF
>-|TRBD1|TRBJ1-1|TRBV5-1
TGCGCCAGCAGCTTGGGACAGGGAGAGACTGAAGCTTTCTTT
CASSLGQGETEAFF
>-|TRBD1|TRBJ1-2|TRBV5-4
TGTGCCAGCAGCTTGGGGCGGGACAGGGCCAACTATGGCTACACCTTC
CASSLGRDRANYGYTF
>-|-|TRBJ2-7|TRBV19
TGTGCCAGTAGTATGGGGGGAATTCTGACTTACGAGCAGTACTTC
CASSMGGILTYEQYF
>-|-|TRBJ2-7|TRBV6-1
TGTGCCAGCAGAGAAGACGGGACTTCCCCTCAGTACTTC
CASREDGTSPQYF
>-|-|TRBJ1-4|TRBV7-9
TGTGCCAGCAGCTTAAGCTCGCAGGAAAATGAAAAACTGTTTTTT
CASSLSSQENEKLFF
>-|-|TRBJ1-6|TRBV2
TGTGCCAGCAGTGATTTACAGGGTTATTCACCCCTCCACTTT
CASSDLQGYSPLHF
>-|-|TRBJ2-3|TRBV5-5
TGTGCCAGCAGCTTGAACATATTCACAGATACGCAGTATTTT
CASSLNIFTDTQYF
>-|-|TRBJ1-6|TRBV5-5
TGTGCCAGCAGCTTAGACGCCAGCCGGGATTCACCCCTCCACTTT
CASSLDASRDSPLHF
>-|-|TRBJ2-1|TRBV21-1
TGTGCCAGCACCTCCCCCGGGACTAGCGTTAACAATGAGCAGTTCTTC
CASTSPGTSVNNEQFF
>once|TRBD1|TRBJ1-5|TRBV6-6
TGTGCCAGCAGTTATGGACAGGGGGATCAGCCCCAGCATTTT
CASSYGQGDQPQHF
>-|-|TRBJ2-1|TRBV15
TGTGCCACCAGCATCTCCGACTATGTAATACCTCAGCAGTTCTTC
CATSISDYVIPQQFF
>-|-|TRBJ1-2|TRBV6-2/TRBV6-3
TGTGCCAGCAGTTATGACAGGACCTTTAACTATGGCTACACCTTC
CASSYDRTFNYGYTF
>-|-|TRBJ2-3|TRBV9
TGTGCCAGCAGCGTAGGTAGCCAACTAGGAGATACGCAGTATTTT
CASSVGSQLGDTQYF
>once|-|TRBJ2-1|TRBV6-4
TGTGCCAGCAGTGACTCAGGGGCGCGACGGGATGAGCAGTTCTTC
CASSDSGARRDEQFF
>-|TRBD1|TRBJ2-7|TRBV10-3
TGTGCCATCAGTGACGCGGACAGGGTCTACGACGAGCAGTACTTC
CAISDADRVYDEQYF
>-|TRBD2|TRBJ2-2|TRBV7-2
TGTGCCAGCAGCTGGCCCAGACAGCGGGGGGGCAACACCGGGGAGCTGTTTTTT
CASSWPRQRGGNTGELFF
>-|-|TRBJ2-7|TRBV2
TGTGCCAGCAGTGGCGAATTATACGAGCAGTACTTC
CASSGELYEQYF
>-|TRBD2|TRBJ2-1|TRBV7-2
TGTGCCACTCAGACTAGCGGGGTCTACAATGAGCAGTTCTTC
CATQTSGVYNEQFF